These 18 T cell receptor beta chains were sequenced from one sample in a study. TCRdb reanalysed the 5' RACE reads using MiXCR and keeps one entry per CDR3 protein. Seen here are 60,000 to 65,000 distinct CDR3 sequences, about 31% observed once, and the top ten hold roughly 2.5%. The sample comprised tumor-infiltrating naive CD4+ T cells sorted from the breast tumor. Subset noted: naive CD4+ T cells, CD4+CD45RA+CD25-. The receptors originated from a female donor with breast cancer.

CDR3 sequence reads: CASSLPTDTQYF. The CDR3 DNA sequence: TGCGCCAGCAGCTTACCTACAGATACGCAGTATTTT. This sequence joins TRBV5-1 and TRBJ2-3; D call uncertain. Per the germline V gene, CDR1 is SGHRS and CDR2 is YFSETQ. The CDR3 is 12 residues long. Trimming took off 2 bases at V and 3 bases at J, with 4 bases between the two ends.

This clonotype was found a few times. The V and J genes are TRBV9 and TRBJ1-2; weak D call: TRBD1 (6 bases). This CDR3 contains 12 residues. V was trimmed by 6 bases and J by 3 bases, leaving 9 bases between them. Germline V gene data show CDR1 as SGDLS and CDR2 as YYNGEE. The CDR3 protein is CASNRDHYGYTF. CDR3 nucleotides: TGTGCCAGCAACAGGGACCACTATGGCTACACCTTC. Supplemented by reference TRBV9 and TRBJ1-2, the full variable domain reads DSGVTQTPKHLITATGQRVTLRCSPRSGDLSVYWYQQSLDQGLQFLIQYYNGEERAKGNILERFSAQQFPDLHSELNLSSLELGDSALYFCASNRDHYGYTFGSGTRLTVV.

This chain joins TRBV27 and TRBJ2-7; 10 nucleotides agree with TRBD2. The germline CDR1 and CDR2 sequences are MNHEY and SMNVEV (reference sequence). This CDR3 region has 15 residues. After removal of 6 bases from V and 3 bases from J, the junction contained 8 bases not matched to a gene. CDR3 amino acids: CASRRGTSADYEQYF. The CDR3 DNA is TGTGCCAGCAGAAGAGGGACTAGCGCCGACTACGAGCAGTACTTC.

This chain links TRBV29-1 with TRBJ1-1; no definite D call. The germline CDR1 and CDR2 sequences are SQVTM and ANQGSEA. Trimming stripped 4 bases from V and 6 bases from J, with 12 bases between. The CDR3 has 12 residues. The CDR3 protein is CSVGHLEAEAFF. The CDR3 region has the DNA TGCAGCGTTGGACACCTCGAGGCTGAAGCTTTCTTT.

The rearrangement links TRBV20-1 to TRBJ2-1, with D possibly TRBD2 on 5 matching bases. Germline V gene lookup returns CDR1 DFQATT and CDR2 SNEGSKA (reference sequence). The CDR3 consists of 13 residues. The V and J ends lost 8 bases and 0 bases respectively, with 11 bases between them. The CDR3 DNA is TGCAGTTTTAGGGAGAGCTCCTACAATGAGCAGTTCTTC. It codes for CSFRESSYNEQFF.

This clonotype came up a few times. The rearrangement uses TRBV3-1 and TRBJ1-5, with TRBD1 matching over 7 bases. CDR1 is LGHDT, CDR2 YNNKEL, per germline (reference sequence). With V trimmed by 3 bases and J by 1 base, 3 bases remained unmatched. The CDR3 loop spans 15 amino acids. CDR3: CASSHQQGSNQPQHF. The CDR3 DNA follows: TGTGCCAGCAGCCATCAACAGGGGAGCAATCAGCCCCAGCATTTT. The full variable domain, rest sourced from reference TRBV3-1 and TRBJ1-5, is DTAVSQTPKYLVTQMGNDKSIKCEQNLGHDTMYWYKQDSKKFLKIMFSYNNKELIINETVPNRFSPKSPDKAHLNLHINSLELGDSAVYFCASSHQQGSNQPQHFGDGTRLSIL.

This sequence joins TRBV7-2 and TRBJ2-7, with TRBD2 matching 13 bases. Germline CDR1 reads SGHTA; CDR2 reads FQGNSA. With V trimmed by 1 base and J by 4 bases, 7 bases remained unmatched. The CDR3 is made up of 17 amino acids. The CDR3 spells CASSLELAGGPRYEQYF. The CDR3 DNA reads as TGTGCCAGCAGCTTAGAACTAGCGGGAGGGCCCCGTTACGAGCAGTACTTC.

On this clonotype: The junction and the germline gene differ at one end; a read error may be behind it. The chain couples TRBV7-3 to TRBJ2-1, with 8 bases identical to TRBD2. CDR1 and CDR2 from the germline V gene are SGHTA and FQGTGA. The CDR3 runs to 15 residues. Here the CDR3 DNA reads TGTGCCGGCAGCTTAATGCCAGCGGGAGACAATGAGCAGTTCTTC. Its protein product is CAGSLMPAGDNEQFF.

This clonotype was detected a few times. The genes are TRBV5-1 and TRBJ2-7, with D maybe TRBD1 (5 bases). The CDR3 runs 14 residues. Trimming took off 1 base at V and 7 bases at J, with 15 bases between the two ends. Germline values: CDR1 SGHRS, CDR2 YFSETQ. CDR3 in amino acids: CASSLSGAAREQYF. The DNA for the CDR3 is TGCGCCAGCAGCTTGAGTGGGGCCGCCAGAGAGCAGTACTTC.

The chain has TRBV27 and TRBJ2-7; 8 bases are a match to TRBD1. Germline lookup yields CDR1 MNHEY and CDR2 SMNVEV (reference sequence). The trim removed 3 bases at V and 0 bases at J, leaving 7 bases unmatched. The length of the CDR3 is 16 residues. CDR3 protein: CASSFTGTGFSYEQYF. In DNA form, the CDR3 reads TGTGCCAGCAGTTTCACCGGGACAGGCTTCTCCTACGAGCAGTACTTC.

The CDR3 reads CASSSQGGTEAFF. The CDR3 bases are TGTGCCAGCAGCTCTCAGGGCGGGACTGAAGCTTTCTTT. The chain combines TRBV7-9 with TRBJ1-1, with D tentatively TRBD1 (5 bases). V lost 4 bases, J lost 5 bases, and 11 bases lay in between. Germline CDR1 SEHNR, CDR2 FQNEAQ (reference sequence). This CDR3 comprises 13 residues.

V and J are TRBV11-1 and TRBJ2-1; no firm D call. The CDR3 runs to 13 residues. Per the germline V gene, CDR1 is SGHAT and CDR2 is FQDESV (reference sequence). V was shortened by 4 bases and J by 7 bases, with 11 bases between the two germline ends. The CDR3 region is CASSSNYNNEQFF. The CDR3 DNA is TGTGCCAGCAGCTCTAACTATAATAATGAGCAGTTCTTC. The variable domain in full, with the rest retrieved from reference TRBV11-1 and TRBJ2-1, is EAEVAQSPRYKITEKSQAVAFWCDPISGHATLYWYRQILGQGPELLVQFQDESVVDDSQLPKDRFSAERLKGVDSTLKIQPAELGDSAMYLCASSSNYNNEQFFGPGTRLTVL.

This clonotype was seen only a few times. The chain combines TRBV27 with TRBJ2-1; 8 bases align to TRBD2. The V segment lost 6 bases and the J segment 0 bases; nucleotides outside the gene matches: 13. The CDR3 contains 18 residues. Germline V gene lookup returns CDR1 MNHEY and CDR2 SMNVEV (reference sequence). Here the CDR3 reads CASRKGLAGTSSYNEQFF. CDR3 in DNA: TGTGCCAGCAGAAAGGGGCTAGCGGGTACGAGCTCCTACAATGAGCAGTTCTTC.

This clonotype was found a few times. The chain combines TRBV7-2 with TRBJ2-1, with a tentative D call TRBD1 (6 bases). This CDR3 has 12 amino acids. Per the germline V gene, CDR1 is SGHTA and CDR2 is FQGNSA. V was shortened by 4 bases and J by 11 bases, with 12 bases between the two germline ends. CDR3 in amino acids: CASSWSGTKQFF. The CDR3 bases are TGTGCCAGCAGCTGGTCCGGGACAAAGCAGTTCTTC.

The rearrangement uses TRBV5-1 and TRBJ1-2; 7 nucleotides line up with TRBD1. Germline CDR1 is SGHRS and CDR2 is YFSETQ. The junction had 7 bases not matched to a gene; V was cut back by 2 bases and J by 3 bases. This CDR3 is 15 amino acids long. The CDR3 coding sequence is TGCGCCAGCAGCTTTGAGCAAGGGGGCGACTATGGCTACACCTTC. It specifies CASSFEQGGDYGYTF.

This clonotype was seen at least ten times. The V call is TRBV2, the J call TRBJ2-1; 9 bases align to TRBD1. CDR1 and CDR2 from the germline V gene are SNHLY and FYNNEI. The trim removed 4 bases at V and 10 bases at J, leaving 11 bases unmatched. CDR3 size: 15 residues. CDR3 DNA: TGTGCCAGCAGTGGGGACAGGGCCCGTCTGAGGGAGCAGTTCTTC. Encoded protein: CASSGDRARLREQFF.

CDR3 protein: CASSVASGTLNEQFF. DNA for the CDR3: TGTGCCAGCAGCGTAGCCAGCGGGACCCTTAATGAGCAGTTCTTC. The chain is built from TRBV9 and TRBJ2-1; TRBD2 aligns across 7 bases. Germline V CDR1 and CDR2: SGDLS, YYNGEE. The CDR3 extends over 15 amino acids. Unmatched junction bases numbered 7, after V lost 0 bases and J lost 7 bases.

The chain employs TRBV20-1 and TRBJ1-2; 7 bases align to TRBD1. Losses at the gene ends were 6 bases for V and 0 bases for J; bases not matched to a gene: 7. CDR1 DFQATT and CDR2 SNEGSKA come from the germline V gene (reference sequence). The length of the CDR3 is 14 residues. Here the CDR3 reads CSAGTAFSNYGYTF. In nucleotides, the CDR3 is TGCAGTGCCGGGACAGCCTTTTCTAACTATGGCTACACCTTC.